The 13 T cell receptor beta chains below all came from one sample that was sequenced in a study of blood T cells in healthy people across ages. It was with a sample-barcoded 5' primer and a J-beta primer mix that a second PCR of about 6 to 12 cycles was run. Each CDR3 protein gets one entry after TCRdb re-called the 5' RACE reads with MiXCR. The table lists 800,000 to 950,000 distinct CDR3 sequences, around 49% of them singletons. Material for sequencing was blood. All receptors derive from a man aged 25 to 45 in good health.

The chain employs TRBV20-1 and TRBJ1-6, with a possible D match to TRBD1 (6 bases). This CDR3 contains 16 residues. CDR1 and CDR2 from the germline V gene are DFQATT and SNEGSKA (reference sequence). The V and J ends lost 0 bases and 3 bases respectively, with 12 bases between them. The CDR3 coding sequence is TGCAGTGCTAGAGACGGGGGGGCTTTCTATAATTCACCCCTCCACTTT. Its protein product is CSARDGGAFYNSPLHF.

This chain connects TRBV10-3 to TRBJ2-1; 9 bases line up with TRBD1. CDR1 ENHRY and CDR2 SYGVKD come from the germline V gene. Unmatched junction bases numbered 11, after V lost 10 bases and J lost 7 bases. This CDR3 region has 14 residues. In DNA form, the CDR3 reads TGTGCCAGCAGCCGGGACAGGGTATGGAATGAGCAGTTCTTC. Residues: CASSRDRVWNEQFF.

In DNA, the CDR3 is TGTGCCAGCAGCCTTCGACAGGGGGGGGTGGCTGAAGCTTTCTTT. Translated: CASSLRQGGVAEAFF. This chain links TRBV7-2 with TRBJ1-1, with 9 bases fitting TRBD1. Trimming took 5 bases from V and 6 from J; bases not matched to a gene: 10. Germline loops: CDR1 SGHTA, CDR2 FQGNSA. This CDR3 contains 15 residues.

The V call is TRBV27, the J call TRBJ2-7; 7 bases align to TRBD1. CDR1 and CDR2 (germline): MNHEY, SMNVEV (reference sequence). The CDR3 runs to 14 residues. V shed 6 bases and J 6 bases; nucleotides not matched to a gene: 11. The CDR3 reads CASSPGQPLAEQYF. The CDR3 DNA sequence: TGTGCCAGCAGCCCGGGACAGCCGCTTGCCGAGCAGTACTTC.

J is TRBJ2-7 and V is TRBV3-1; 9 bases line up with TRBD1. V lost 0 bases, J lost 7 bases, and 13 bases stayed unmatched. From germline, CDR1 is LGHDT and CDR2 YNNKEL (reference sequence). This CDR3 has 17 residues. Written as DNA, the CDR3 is TGTGCCAGCAGCCAAGAAGATATGTCACAGGGGGCTTATGAGCAGTACTTC. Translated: CASSQEDMSQGAYEQYF.

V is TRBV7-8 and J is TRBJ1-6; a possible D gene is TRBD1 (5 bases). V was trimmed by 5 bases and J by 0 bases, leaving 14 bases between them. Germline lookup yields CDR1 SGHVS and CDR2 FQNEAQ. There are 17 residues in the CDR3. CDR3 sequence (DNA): TGTGCCAGCAGCCCCGCTGCAGGGAGCTCCTATAATTCACCCCTCCACTTT. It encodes CASSPAAGSSYNSPLHF.

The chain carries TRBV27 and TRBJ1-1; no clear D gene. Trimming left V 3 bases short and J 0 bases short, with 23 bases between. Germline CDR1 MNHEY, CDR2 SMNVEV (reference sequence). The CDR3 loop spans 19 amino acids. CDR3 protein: CASSFRFIVAGSMNTEAFF. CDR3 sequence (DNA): TGTGCCAGCAGTTTCCGTTTTATCGTGGCCGGGTCCATGAACACTGAAGCTTTCTTT.

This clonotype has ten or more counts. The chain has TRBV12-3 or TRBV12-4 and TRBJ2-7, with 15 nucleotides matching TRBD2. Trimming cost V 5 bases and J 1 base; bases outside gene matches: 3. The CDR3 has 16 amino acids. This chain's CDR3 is CASSPGLAGGSYEQYF. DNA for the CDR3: TGTGCCAGCAGTCCGGGACTAGCGGGGGGATCCTACGAGCAGTACTTC.

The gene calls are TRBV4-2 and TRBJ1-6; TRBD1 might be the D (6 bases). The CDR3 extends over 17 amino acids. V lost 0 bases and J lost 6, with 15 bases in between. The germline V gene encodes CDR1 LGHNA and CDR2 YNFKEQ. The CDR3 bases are TGTGCCAGCAGCCAAGATCTGGCGGGGGCGCCTAATTCACCCCTCCACTTT. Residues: CASSQDLAGAPNSPLHF.

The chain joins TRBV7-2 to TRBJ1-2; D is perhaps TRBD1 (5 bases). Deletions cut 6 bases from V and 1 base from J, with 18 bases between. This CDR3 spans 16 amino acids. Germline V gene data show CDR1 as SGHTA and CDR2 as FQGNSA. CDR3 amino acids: CASSPTDSSFNYGYTF. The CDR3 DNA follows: TGTGCCAGCAGTCCTACTGACAGCTCCTTTAACTATGGCTACACCTTC.

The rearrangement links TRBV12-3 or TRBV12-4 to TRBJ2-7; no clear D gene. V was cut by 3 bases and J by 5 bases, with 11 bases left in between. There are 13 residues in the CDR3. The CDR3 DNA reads TGTGCCAGCAGTTTCCCTCGACAAGACGAGCAGTACTTC. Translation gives CASSFPRQDEQYF.

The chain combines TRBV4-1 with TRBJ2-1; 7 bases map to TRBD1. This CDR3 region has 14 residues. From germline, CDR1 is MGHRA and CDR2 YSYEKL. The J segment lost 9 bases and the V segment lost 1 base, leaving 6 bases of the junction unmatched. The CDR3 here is CASSQVGGRGEQFF. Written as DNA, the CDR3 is TGCGCCAGCAGCCAAGTAGGGGGCAGGGGTGAGCAGTTCTTC.

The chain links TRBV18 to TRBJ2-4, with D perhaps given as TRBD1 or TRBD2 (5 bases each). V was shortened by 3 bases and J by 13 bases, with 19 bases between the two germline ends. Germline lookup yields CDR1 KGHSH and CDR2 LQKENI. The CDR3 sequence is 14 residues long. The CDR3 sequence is CASSPQGTANEQYF. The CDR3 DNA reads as TGTGCCAGCTCACCGCAAGGGACGGCAAATGAGCAGTACTTC. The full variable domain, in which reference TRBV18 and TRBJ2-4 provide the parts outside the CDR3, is NAGVMQNPRHLVRRRGQEARLRCSPMKGHSHVYWYRQLPEEGLKFMVYLQKENIIDESGMPKERFSAEFPKEGPSILRIQQVVRGDSAAYFCASSPQGTANEQYFGAGTRLSVL.